These 11 T cell receptor beta chains were sequenced from one sample in a study of T cells in Graves' hyperthyroidism and ophthalmopathy. Amplified TCR beta CDR3 regions derived from RNA transcripts. The HTBI set primed first-round TCR CDR3 RT-PCR. From the multiplex PCR reads, TCRdb called clonotypes with MiXCR, one entry per CDR3 protein. The table lists over 450,000 distinct CDR3 sequences, approximately 15% of them singletons. Sequencing was carried out using blood. These TCRs come from a woman aged 18-29 years with Graves' hyperthyroidism.

V is TRBV12-3 or TRBV12-4 and J is TRBJ1-6; 7 bases match TRBD1. V lost 6 bases and J lost 3; bases outside the gene matches: 14. The CDR3 has 18 amino acids. The CDR3 loop reads CASSPKWAGGNYNSPLHF. The CDR3 bases are TGTGCCAGCAGCCCAAAATGGGCAGGGGGGAACTATAATTCACCCCTCCACTTT.

This clonotype occurred many times. The gene calls are TRBV12-3 or TRBV12-4 and TRBJ1-4; D perhaps matches TRBD1 (5 bases). The CDR3 extends over 13 amino acids. Trimming removed 3 bases at V and 13 bases at J, with 15 bases between. CDR3: CASSLDSRQSLFF. The CDR3 coding sequence is TGTGCCAGCAGTTTGGACTCTCGACAGTCACTGTTTTTT.

This clonotype was counted many times. V is TRBV11-2 and J is TRBJ1-3; 10 nucleotides align to TRBD1. J lost 3 bases, V lost 5 bases, and 13 bases had no gene match. Germline loops: CDR1 SGHAT, CDR2 FQNNGV. The CDR3 runs to 18 residues. The CDR3 region is CASSRGMGQGFVGNTIYF. CDR3 DNA sequence: TGTGCCAGCAGCCGAGGGATGGGACAGGGGTTCGTTGGAAACACCATATATTTT.

The gene calls are TRBV20-1 and TRBJ1-2; possible D gene TRBD1, 5 bases. The CDR3 has 13 amino acids. Germline CDR1 is DFQATT and CDR2 is SNEGSKA (reference sequence). Between the trimmed V and J ends, which lost 4 bases and 4 bases, there was a span of 13 bases. The CDR3 loop is CSATLGGGYGYTF. CDR3 DNA sequence: TGCAGTGCTACTCTTGGGGGAGGCTATGGCTACACCTTC.

There are many counts of this clonotype. V is TRBV9 and J is TRBJ2-1, with D possibly TRBD2 on 6 matching bases. The CDR3 sequence is 17 residues long. Germline CDR1 SGDLS, CDR2 YYNGEE. V was clipped by 5 bases and J by 4 bases, with 22 bases between them. As DNA, the CDR3 is TGTGCCAGCAGTCCGGCGGGGCAGGCCTGGGGTTACAATGAGCAGTTCTTC. Translated: CASSPAGQAWGYNEQFF.

This clonotype was seen ten or more times. V and J are TRBV19 and TRBJ2-3; D is perhaps TRBD2 (6 bases). The CDR3 length is 17 residues. Looked up from germline, CDR1 is LNHDA and CDR2 is SQIVND (reference sequence). The germline V and J ends were trimmed by 4 bases and 2 bases, with 19 bases remaining between them. The CDR3 DNA sequence: TGTGCCAGTAGTACATCTCTAGCGCGTATCTCCACAGATACGCAGTATTTT. Encoded protein: CASSTSLARISTDTQYF.

This clonotype appeared many times. The chain uses TRBV11-3 and TRBJ2-2; 16 positions match TRBD2. V shed 7 bases, J shed 1 base, and the junction held 12 bases outside the gene matches. The CDR3 sequence is 20 residues long. Germline CDR1 is SGHNT and CDR2 is YENEEA. The CDR3, as DNA: TGTGCCAGCACCGAGGTGGGACTAGCGGGAGGGCCGGGGAACACCGGGGAGCTGTTTTTT. This sequence encodes CASTEVGLAGGPGNTGELFF. Complete variable domain (other parts from reference TRBV11-3 and TRBJ2-2): EAGVVQSPRYKIIEKKQPVAFWCNPISGHNTLYWYLQNLGQGPELLIRYENEEAVDDSQLPKDRFSAERLKGVDSTLKIQPAELGDSAVYLCASTEVGLAGGPGNTGELFFGEGSRLTVL.

This clonotype was recorded at least ten times. The CDR3 bases are TGTGCCATCAGTGTCACAGGTACTGAAGCTTTCTTT. It yields the protein CAISVTGTEAFF. The chain has TRBV10-3 and TRBJ1-1, with D tentatively TRBD1 (5 bases). Trimming left V 4 bases short and J 5 bases short, with 8 bases between. The CDR3 is 12 residues long. Per germline, CDR1 ENHRY and CDR2 SYGVKD.

This clonotype was observed at least ten times. This rearrangement joins TRBV12-3 or TRBV12-4 to TRBJ2-3; 7 nucleotides align to TRBD2. J was trimmed by 0 bases and V by 6 bases; bases with no gene match: 3. This CDR3 region has 14 residues. CDR3 DNA sequence: TGTGCCAGCAGGAGCGGGATAAGCACAGATACGCAGTATTTT. Amino acids: CASRSGISTDTQYF.

This clonotype was counted a few times. V and J are TRBV20-1 and TRBJ2-2; 9 nucleotides line up with TRBD1. The CDR3 loop spans 15 amino acids. The trim removed 0 bases at V and 6 bases at J, leaving 5 bases unmatched. The germline CDR1 and CDR2 sequences are DFQATT and SNEGSKA (reference sequence). DNA for the CDR3: TGCAGTGCTAGAGATCCCGGGACAGGGCCCGGGGAGCTGTTTTTT. Its protein product is CSARDPGTGPGELFF.

This clonotype has at least ten counts. The chain employs TRBV4-1 and TRBJ2-6, with a possible D match to TRBD2 (6 bases). The CDR3 consists of 16 residues. CDR1 and CDR2 from the germline V gene are MGHRA and YSYEKL. With 0 bases removed from V and 2 bases from J, the gap between germline ends came to 8 bases. CDR3: CASSQDSGAGANVLTF. CDR3 nucleotides: TGCGCCAGCAGCCAAGATTCGGGGGCTGGGGCCAACGTCCTGACTTTC.